This T cell receptor beta chain appears in the sequencing data of a study of CD8+ T cells in alopecia areata. About this clone itself: Its antigen is currently unknown.

Extraction and reverse transcription of RNA yielded cDNA as the sequencing template. Here immunoSEQ multiplex PCR was the method, and the copy in TCRdb shows in-frame clones only, minus some. The table includes some 220,000 clones, about three fifths detected once. Treatment denoted: oral pan-JAK inhibitor, 5-10 mg twice daily. Study-level results: Higher clonality and more expanded CD8+ clones appeared in lesional than normal scalp. Uncertainty about whether baseline CD8+ expansion is linked to response remains, with one nonresponder.

The V and J ends lost 10 bases and 5 bases, in that order; junction bases with no gene match: 7. The CDR3 runs to 13 residues. Germline V CDR1 and CDR2: ENHRY, SYGVKD. The chain links TRBV10-3 to TRBJ2-1, with 8 bases identical to TRBD2. The clonotype comes from a human donor with alopecia areata. The sample here was CD4+ T cells sorted from blood, taken at week 4, from a patient treated with tofacitinib. CDR3 coding DNA: TGTGCCACCGGACTAGCTAGGGACAATGAGCAGTTCTTC. Translated, it gives CATGLARDNEQFF.